These 9 T cell receptor beta chains were all obtained from the same sample, sequenced in a study of T-cell memory formation after mild COVID-19. Using its own MiXCR run on the 5' RACE reads, TCRdb lists one record per CDR3 protein. The data hold just over 350,000 distinct CDR3 sequences, with 14% observed a single time. Sequenced material: PBMCs or a T cell subset sorted from them (not recorded which). Receptors were obtained from a man aged 18 to 29 who had mild COVID-19 (a few samples of this study predate the infection). Cell type and time point are not known.

The rearrangement joins TRBV6-2 or TRBV6-3 to TRBJ1-2; no definite D call. Per the germline V gene, CDR1 is MNHEY and CDR2 is SVGEGT. Trimming shortened V by 6 bases and J by 4 bases, and 12 bases separated the two germline ends. The CDR3 extends over 13 amino acids. The CDR3 loop is CASRHHAGYGYTF. The CDR3 DNA follows: TGTGCCAGCAGACACCACGCAGGCTATGGCTACACCTTC.

The table lists this clonotype with many counts. The chain has TRBV19 and TRBJ1-5; 10 nucleotides line up with TRBD1. CDR3 length: 15 residues. V dropped 5 bases and J dropped 6; count of bases not matched to a gene: 7. CDR1 LNHDA and CDR2 SQIVND come from the germline V gene (reference sequence). CDR3 region: CASSGTGARSQPQHF. Written as DNA, the CDR3 is TGTGCCAGTAGTGGGACAGGGGCGCGTAGTCAGCCCCAGCATTTT.

J is TRBJ2-7 and V is TRBV6-2 or TRBV6-3; TRBD1 agrees at 7 bases. The ends lost 10 bases at V and 3 bases at J; junction bases unmatched: 9. This CDR3 is 13 amino acids long. Germline V lookup: CDR1 MNHEY, CDR2 SVGEGT. CDR3 in amino acids: CATSNRQGYEQYV. CDR3 coding DNA: TGTGCCACCTCAAACAGACAGGGCTACGAGCAGTACGTC.

V and J are TRBV20-1 and TRBJ1-2; D possibly corresponds to TRBD1 (5 bases). Trimming left V 6 bases short and J 4 bases short, with 15 bases between. Germline V gene lookup returns CDR1 DFQATT and CDR2 SNEGSKA (reference sequence). CDR3 length: 13 amino acids. CDR3 coding DNA: TGCAGTGCCTCGGGACCCCTGCGCTATGGCTACACCTTC. As protein: CSASGPLRYGYTF.

The gene calls are TRBV28 and TRBJ2-5; unclear D gene. V lost 5 bases, J lost 4 bases, and 8 bases lay in between. This CDR3 spans 12 amino acids. The germline V gene has CDR1 MDHEN and CDR2 SYDVKM. Here the CDR3 reads CASSPFGETQYF. In nucleotides, the CDR3 is TGTGCCAGCAGTCCTTTTGGAGAGACCCAGTACTTC.

Concerning this clonotype itself: Germline is not matched at one junction end, which may reflect a read error. The chain employs TRBV29-1 and TRBJ1-1; D uncertain. There are 8 residues in the CDR3. The V gene's germline CDR1 is SQVTM and CDR2 ANQGSEA. This CDR3 is CSVDGLVF. For the CDR3, the DNA is TGCAGCGTTGACGGTCTAGTCTTT.

The table lists this clonotype with a few counts. CDR3 in amino acids: CASSLVGGGSYEQYF. The CDR3 bases are TGTGCCAGCAGCTTAGTTGGAGGGGGCTCCTACGAGCAGTACTTC. The chain couples TRBV7-9 to TRBJ2-7; D tentatively fits TRBD1 or TRBD2 (6 bases each). Per germline, CDR1 SEHNR and CDR2 FQNEAQ (reference sequence). V lost 1 base to trimming and J lost 0 bases, with 10 bases between them. This CDR3 spans 15 amino acids.

This clonotype was observed a single time. The chain is built from TRBV7-2 and TRBJ2-5; D gene unclear. The V gene lost 3 bases and the J gene lost 4 bases, with 12 bases spanning the gap. There are 14 residues in the CDR3. Germline lookup yields CDR1 SGHTA and CDR2 FQGNSA. The CDR3 nucleotides are TGTGCCAGCAGCTTTTCCCGCAGCTTAGAGACCCAGTACTTC. Translating it yields CASSFSRSLETQYF.

In this sample, this clonotype turned up a few times. This chain uses TRBV7-4 with TRBJ1-2, with 7 nucleotides matching TRBD1. The germline gives CDR1 SGHVT, CDR2 SQSDAQ. The CDR3 totals 13 residues. V gave up 11 bases and J gave up 0 bases; unmatched junction bases: 6. The CDR3 is CAPKGQPNYGYTF. For the CDR3, the DNA is TGTGCCCCCAAGGGACAGCCTAACTATGGCTACACCTTC.